The rows below give T cell receptor beta chains drawn from one sample of a study of T cells after yellow fever vaccination. MiXCR, applied by TCRdb to the 5' RACE reads, yields one record per CDR3 protein. The sample holds about 550,000 distinct CDR3 sequences, about a fifth seen once. The sequencing here drew on PBMCs, taken 15 days after the yellow fever booster vaccination. The source of these receptors is a man aged 25 to 45 who received the YFV17D yellow fever vaccine. The CDR3 runs from the conserved cysteine through the conserved F or W. The order of the fields is clone size, V gene, D gene, J gene, CDR3 protein, CDR3 DNA. D genes are given only for firm matches. For some rows the clone size is stated as once, few or many, or as a class when expanded; others skip it.

>few|TRBV20-1|TRBD2|TRBJ2-3
CSARRTSGGTDTQYF
TGCAGTGCTAGACGGACTAGCGGAGGAACAGATACGCAGTATTTT
>NA|TRBV5-1|TRBD2|TRBJ2-3
CASRGGSGSADTQYF
TGCGCCAGCAGGGGTGGTAGCGGGAGCGCAGATACGCAGTATTTT
>NA|TRBV7-2|NA|TRBJ1-1
CASSLQALQMNTEAFF
TGTGCCAGCAGCTTACAGGCATTACAGATGAACACTGAAGCTTTCTTT
>NA|TRBV20-1|NA|TRBJ2-5
CSARWDSPETQYF
TGCAGTGCTAGATGGGACTCTCCAGAGACCCAGTACTTC
>few|TRBV7-6|NA|TRBJ2-6
CASSLESSGANVLTF
TGTGCCAGCAGCTTGGAGAGCTCTGGGGCCAACGTCCTGACTTTC
>NA|TRBV28|TRBD2|TRBJ2-3
CASSLFTTSGASTDTQYF
TGTGCCAGCAGTTTATTCACCACTAGCGGGGCTAGCACAGATACGCAGTATTTT
>few|TRBV20-1|NA|TRBJ2-7
CSATNHFWEQYF
TGCAGTGCTACCAACCACTTTTGGGAGCAGTACTTC
>NA|TRBV10-1|TRBD2|TRBJ2-3
CASRAGTSGDTQYF
TGCGCCAGCAGAGCCGGGACTAGCGGCGATACGCAGTATTTT
>NA|TRBV29-1|NA|TRBJ2-7
CSVAPRSYEQYF
TGCAGCGTTGCGCCACGCTCCTACGAGCAGTACTTC
>many|TRBV10-1|NA|TRBJ2-4
CASTETKNIQYF
TGCGCCAGCACCGAAACCAAAAACATTCAGTACTTC
>NA|TRBV7-9|TRBD1|TRBJ1-2
CASSKGQVSNF
TGTGCCAGCAGCAAAGGACAGGTTTCTAACTTC
>NA|TRBV5-1|NA|TRBJ2-2
CASSPSTGVGELFF
TGCGCCAGCAGCCCGTCCACCGGGGTCGGGGAGCTGTTTTTT
>NA|TRBV10-2|NA|TRBJ1-2
CASSEYGGGYTF
TGCGCCAGCAGTGAATATGGGGGAGGCTACACCTTC
>NA|TRBV18|NA|TRBJ1-1
CASSRREVAEAFF
TGTGCCAGCTCACGGAGGGAGGTGGCTGAAGCTTTCTTT
>NA|TRBV29-1|NA|TRBJ2-7
CSVGPRSYEQYF
TGCAGCGTGGGACCCCGCTCCTACGAGCAGTACTTC
>few|TRBV7-2|NA|TRBJ2-2
CASTKVNTGELFF
TGTGCCAGCACCAAGGTTAACACCGGGGAGCTGTTTTTT
>NA|TRBV10-3|NA|TRBJ2-3
CAISDRGASTDTQYF
TGTGCCATCAGTGATAGGGGGGCAAGCACAGATACGCAGTATTTT
>NA|TRBV9|NA|TRBJ2-2
CASSVQTNTGELFF
TGTGCCAGCAGCGTGCAGACGAACACCGGGGAGCTGTTTTTT
>NA|TRBV28|NA|TRBJ2-1
CASSNGLKGYNEQFF
TGTGCCAGCAGCAATGGTTTAAAGGGCTACAATGAGCAGTTCTTC
>NA|TRBV5-6|NA|TRBJ2-3
CASSYGSDTQYF
TGTGCCAGCAGCTACGGCTCAGATACGCAGTATTTT
>few|TRBV19|NA|TRBJ1-1
CASSMIWNTEAFF
TGTGCCAGTAGTATGATATGGAACACTGAAGCTTTCTTT
>NA|TRBV5-1|NA|TRBJ2-7
CASSLERAYYEQYF
TGCGCCAGCAGCTTGGAACGGGCCTACTACGAGCAGTACTTC
>few|TRBV20-1|TRBD2|TRBJ2-3
CSARRGAGTSGYSSTDTQYF
TGCAGTGCTAGACGGGGGGCCGGGACTAGCGGGTATTCTAGCACAGATACGCAGTATTTT
>NA|TRBV7-2|TRBD2|TRBJ2-7
CASSLALSALAGGSEQYF
TGTGCCAGCAGCTTAGCGCTTTCAGCACTAGCGGGAGGGTCCGAGCAGTACTTC
>many|TRBV11-2|TRBD1|TRBJ2-3
CASSFGTGGTDTQYF
TGTGCCAGCAGCTTCGGGACAGGGGGCACAGATACGCAGTATTTT
>NA|TRBV12-3/TRBV12-4|NA|TRBJ1-1
CASSSQTGTEAFF
TGTGCCAGCAGTTCGCAAACAGGGACTGAAGCTTTCTTT
>few|TRBV9|NA|TRBJ2-4
CASMRDTENIQYF
TGTGCCAGCATGAGGGACACAGAAAACATTCAGTACTTC
>NA|TRBV24-1|NA|TRBJ2-5
CATSDPDSGETQYF
TGTGCCACCAGTGATCCGGACAGTGGAGAGACCCAGTACTTC
>NA|TRBV10-3|NA|TRBJ2-7
CAISESGSRGVYEQYF
TGTGCCATCAGTGAGTCGGGCAGCCGCGGAGTCTACGAGCAGTACTTC
>NA|TRBV12-3/TRBV12-4|TRBD2|TRBJ2-3
CASSSVEREAYTDTQYF
TGTGCCAGCAGTTCGGTGGAGCGGGAGGCTTATACAGATACGCAGTATTTT
>NA|TRBV12-3/TRBV12-4|TRBD1|TRBJ2-1
CASRRDSYHEQFF
TGTGCCAGCAGGAGGGACAGCTACCATGAGCAGTTCTTC
>NA|TRBV7-2|NA|TRBJ2-5
CASSLDPGGSGTQYF
TGTGCCAGCAGCTTAGATCCAGGTGGGAGTGGAACCCAGTACTTC
>few|TRBV6-6|NA|TRBJ1-1
CASSLQLAEAFF
TGTGCCAGCAGTCTTCAGCTGGCGGAAGCTTTCTTT
>NA|TRBV20-1|NA|TRBJ2-1
CSAREPVSSYNEQFF
TGCAGTGCTAGAGAACCCGTAAGCTCCTACAATGAGCAGTTCTTC
>few|TRBV27|TRBD2|TRBJ2-7
CASSISGSNEQYF
TGTGCCAGCAGTATTAGCGGGAGCAACGAGCAGTACTTC
>few|TRBV28|NA|TRBJ2-3
CASSFRSARYF
TGTGCCAGCAGTTTTAGGTCGGCTCGATATTTT
>few|TRBV20-1|NA|TRBJ2-7
CSAITALFSYEQYF
TGCAGTGCTATAACAGCCCTATTCTCCTACGAGCAGTACTTC
>many|TRBV27|TRBD2|TRBJ2-1
CASSSGLAGVNEQFF
TGTGCCAGCAGTAGCGGACTAGCGGGAGTTAATGAGCAGTTCTTC
>NA|TRBV12-3/TRBV12-4|TRBD2|TRBJ2-2
CASTPSGRAGGELFF
TGTGCCAGCACCCCTAGCGGGAGGGCCGGCGGGGAGCTGTTTTTT